These 10 T cell receptor beta chains came from one sample sequenced in a study of T cells expressing NK-cell markers. TCRdb reprocessed the 5' RACE reads, keeping one entry per CDR3 protein, no DNA. The sample data list 250,000 to 300,000 distinct CDR3 sequences. Sequencing was done on a sample of blood T cells: a sorted CD56 or NKG2C T cell subset, CD4+ or CD8+ T cells, or bulk PBMC T cells (not recorded which). Source of these receptors: a man between 18 and 35 years old in good health.

V usage is TRBV20-1 and J usage is TRBJ2-1; the D gene TCRdb calls, TRBD1, cannot be checked with no DNA. This CDR3 has 14 amino acids. Per germline, CDR1 DFQATT and CDR2 SNEGSKA (reference sequence). The CDR3 is CSAGGSSSYNEQFF.

The rearrangement joins TRBV5-1 to TRBJ2-3; TCRdb's D call, TRBD2, is unchecked because there is no DNA. The CDR3 sequence is 17 residues long. Germline loops: CDR1 SGHRS, CDR2 YFSETQ. The CDR3 spells CASSLAVAGARTDTQYF.

This chain uses TRBV28 with TRBJ2-1; TCRdb's assignment of TRBD2 cannot be checked, as there is no DNA. The CDR3 contains 14 residues. In germline, CDR1 is MDHEN, CDR2 SYDVKM. This chain's CDR3 is CASRTSGRPNEQFF.

The rearrangement links TRBV12-3 or TRBV12-4 to TRBJ2-1. CDR3 size: 14 residues. The CDR3 sequence: CASSKAGVYNEQFF.

The chain couples TRBV18 to TRBJ2-7; the D call from TCRdb, TRBD2, cannot be confirmed without DNA. The germline gives CDR1 KGHSH, CDR2 LQKENI. This CDR3 region has 15 residues. The CDR3 is CASSQGRASGTEQYF. The full variable domain, its missing parts supplied by reference TRBV18 and TRBJ2-7, is NAGVMQNPRHLVRRRGQEARLRCSPMKGHSHVYWYRQLPEEGLKFMVYLQKENIIDESGMPKERFSAEFPKEGPSILRIQQVVRGDSAAYFCASSQGRASGTEQYFGPGTRLTVT.

This chain links TRBV12-3 or TRBV12-4 with TRBJ2-7; checking the TCRdb D call of TRBD1 is not possible without DNA. This CDR3 has 15 amino acids. The CDR3 loop reads CASSPQGGRAHEQYF.

This chain connects TRBV11-3 to TRBJ2-1; TCRdb names TRBD1, which stays unverified in the absence of DNA. Looked up from germline, CDR1 is SGHNT and CDR2 is YENEEA. The CDR3 is made up of 13 amino acids. The CDR3 sequence is CASSPRTENEQFF.

This chain uses TRBV12-3 or TRBV12-4 with TRBJ1-1. The CDR3 spans 15 residues. Here the CDR3 reads CASSWGGVPNTEAFF.

This chain joins TRBV6-5 and TRBJ2-7; TCRdb names TRBD1, which stays unverified in the absence of DNA. The CDR3 is 14 amino acids. Germline values: CDR1 MNHEY, CDR2 SVGAGI. CDR3 sequence reads: CASRTGVGSSEQYF.

The J gene is TRBJ1-5, the V gene TRBV2. Germline V gene data show CDR1 as SNHLY and CDR2 as FYNNEI. The CDR3 is 15 amino acids. CDR3 protein: CASSLGLFGNQPQHF.